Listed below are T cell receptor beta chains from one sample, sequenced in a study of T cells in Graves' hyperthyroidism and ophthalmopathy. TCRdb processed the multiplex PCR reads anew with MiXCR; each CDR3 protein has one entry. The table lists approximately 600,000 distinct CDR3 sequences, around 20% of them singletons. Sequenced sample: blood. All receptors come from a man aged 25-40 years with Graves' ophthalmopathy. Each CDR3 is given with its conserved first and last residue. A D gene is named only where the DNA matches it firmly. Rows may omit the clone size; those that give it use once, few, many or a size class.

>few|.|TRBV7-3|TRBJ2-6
CASSFTVSGGSGANVLTF
TGTGCCAGCAGCTTCACAGTCTCCGGGGGCTCTGGGGCCAACGTCCTGACTTTC
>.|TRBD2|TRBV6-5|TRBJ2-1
CASSYMPSGRLNEQFF
TGTGCCAGCAGTTACATGCCTAGCGGGAGACTCAATGAGCAGTTCTTC
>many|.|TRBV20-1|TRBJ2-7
CSASPPRDSYEQYF
TGCAGTGCTAGCCCCCCCCGGGACTCCTACGAGCAGTACTTC
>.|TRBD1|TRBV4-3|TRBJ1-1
CASSQGQGGRQAFF
TGCGCCAGCAGCCAAGGTCAGGGGGGCCGACAAGCTTTCTTT
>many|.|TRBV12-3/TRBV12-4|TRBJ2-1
CASSLGVGGEQFF
TGTGCCAGCAGTTTAGGAGTAGGGGGTGAGCAGTTCTTC
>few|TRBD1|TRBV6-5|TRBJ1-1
CASSSDRTGDTEAFF
TGTGCCAGCAGTTCCGACCGGACAGGGGACACTGAAGCTTTCTTT
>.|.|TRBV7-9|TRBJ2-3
CASSSLATSTDTQYF
TGTGCCAGCAGCTCGCTAGCGACAAGCACAGATACGCAGTATTTT
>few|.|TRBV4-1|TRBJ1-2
CASSQAWGLYGYTF
TGCGCCAGCAGCCAAGCATGGGGTCTCTATGGCTACACCTTC
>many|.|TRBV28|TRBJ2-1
CASSSSGTGPKQFF
TGTGCCAGCAGTTCCTCCGGGACGGGCCCGAAGCAGTTCTTC
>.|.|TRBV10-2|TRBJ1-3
CASRDPGYTIYF
TGCGCCAGCAGAGACCCGGGATACACCATATATTTT
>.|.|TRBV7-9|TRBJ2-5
CASSSWTKVSQYF
TGTGCCAGCAGCTCCTGGACAAAAGTCTCCCAGTACTTC
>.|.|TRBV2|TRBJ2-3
CASSSSRHNTDTQYF
TGTGCCAGCAGTTCCTCGAGGCATAACACAGATACGCAGTATTTT
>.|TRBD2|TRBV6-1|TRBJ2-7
CASKKGRDEQYF
TGTGCCAGCAAAAAGGGGAGGGACGAGCAGTACTTC
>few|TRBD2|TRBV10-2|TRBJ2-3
CASSEAIGLGGADTQYF
TGCGCCAGCAGTGAGGCCATCGGACTAGGTGGCGCAGATACGCAGTATTTT
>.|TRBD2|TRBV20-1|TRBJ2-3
CSATSGGSTDTQYF
TGCAGTGCTACTTCGGGAGGTTCCACAGATACGCAGTATTTT
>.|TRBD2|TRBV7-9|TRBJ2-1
CASSRGLATNEQFF
TGTGCCAGCAGCCGGGGACTAGCAACCAATGAGCAGTTCTTC
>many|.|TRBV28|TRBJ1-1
CASSSADRKNTEAFF
TGTGCCAGCAGTTCAGCCGACAGAAAAAACACTGAAGCTTTCTTT
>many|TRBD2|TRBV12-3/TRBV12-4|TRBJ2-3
CASRAGLAAAEDTQYF
TGTGCCAGCAGGGCCGGACTAGCGGCAGCCGAAGATACGCAGTATTTT
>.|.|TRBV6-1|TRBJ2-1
CASTKTGRYNEQFF
TGTGCCAGCACTAAGACAGGGAGGTACAATGAGCAGTTCTTC
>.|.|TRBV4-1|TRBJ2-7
CASSQAPGTYEQYF
TGCGCCAGCAGCCAAGCCCCCGGGACCTACGAGCAGTACTTC
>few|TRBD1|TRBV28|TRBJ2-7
CASQTGEWYEQYF
TGTGCCAGCCAGACAGGGGAGTGGTACGAGCAGTACTTC
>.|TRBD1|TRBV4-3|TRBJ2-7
CASSQDLQGSEQYF
TGCGCCAGCAGCCAAGATCTACAGGGGAGCGAGCAGTACTTC
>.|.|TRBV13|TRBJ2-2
CASSSESAGNTGELFF
TGTGCCAGCAGCTCAGAAAGCGCTGGGAACACCGGGGAGCTGTTTTTT
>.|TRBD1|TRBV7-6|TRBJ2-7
CASSLHEGQGSYEQYF
TGTGCCAGCAGCTTACACGAGGGACAGGGTTCCTACGAGCAGTACTTC
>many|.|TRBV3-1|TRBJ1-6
CASGDTQNSPLHF
TGTGCCAGTGGGGACACCCAAAATTCACCCCTCCACTTT
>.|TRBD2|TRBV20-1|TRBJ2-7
CSGGTSGSYEQYF
TGCAGTGGAGGGACTAGCGGGTCCTACGAGCAGTACTTC
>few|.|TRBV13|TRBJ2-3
CASSLAPGQRRTDTQYF
TGTGCCAGCAGCTTAGCCCCCGGGCAGCGTCGCACAGATACGCAGTATTTT
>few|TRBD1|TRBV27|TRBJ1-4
CASSSPRTGGEKLFF
TGTGCCAGCAGCTCACCCCGGACAGGGGGAGAAAAACTGTTTTTT
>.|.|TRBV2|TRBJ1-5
CASSEENNQPQHF
TGTGCCAGCAGTGAGGAAAACAATCAGCCCCAGCATTTT
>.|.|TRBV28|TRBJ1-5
CASSYPSGRSDQPQHF
TGTGCCAGCAGTTATCCCTCGGGAAGGAGCGACCAGCCCCAGCATTTT
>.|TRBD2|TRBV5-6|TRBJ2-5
CASSLVGGTSETQYF
TGTGCCAGCAGCTTGGTTGGTGGGACTAGTGAGACCCAGTACTTC
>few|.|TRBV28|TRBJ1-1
CASSFPGTGFGTEAFF
TGTGCCAGCAGTTTTCCGGGAACGGGATTTGGCACTGAAGCTTTCTTT
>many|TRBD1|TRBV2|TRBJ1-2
CASRGQGGNYGYTF
TGTGCCAGCAGGGGACAGGGTGGCAACTATGGCTACACCTTC
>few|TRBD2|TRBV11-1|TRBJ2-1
CASSSLPLRLASPYNEQFF
TGTGCCAGCAGCTCCCTACCACTAAGACTAGCAAGCCCCTACAATGAGCAGTTCTTC
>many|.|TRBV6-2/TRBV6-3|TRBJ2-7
CASSGFGVQDEQYF
TGTGCCAGCAGTGGATTCGGCGTTCAGGACGAGCAGTACTTC
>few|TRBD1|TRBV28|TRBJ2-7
CASRTDRASHSYEQYF
TGTGCCAGCCGCACCGACAGGGCTTCCCACTCCTACGAGCAGTACTTC
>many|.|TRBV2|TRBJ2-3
CASGPDGNDLSPTDTQYF
TGCGCCAGCGGCCCCGATGGCAACGACCTCTCCCCCACAGATACGCAGTATTTT
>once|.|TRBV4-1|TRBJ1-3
CASSQDFGNTIYF
TGCGCCAGCAGCCAAGATTTTGGAAACACCATATATTTT
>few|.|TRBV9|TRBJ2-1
CASSVAPSSNYNEQFF
TGTGCCAGCAGCGTAGCACCTAGCAGCAACTACAATGAGCAGTTCTTC
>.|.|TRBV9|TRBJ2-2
CASSVSGANTGGLFF
TGTGCCAGCAGCGTTTCGGGAGCGAACACCGGGGGGCTGTTTTTT
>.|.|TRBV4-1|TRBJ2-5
CASSPGHPETQYF
TGCGCCAGCAGCCCGGGACATCCGGAGACCCAGTACTTC
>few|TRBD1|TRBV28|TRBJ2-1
CASSLIGQANNEQFF
TGTGCCAGCAGTTTAATAGGACAGGCCAACAATGAGCAGTTCTTC
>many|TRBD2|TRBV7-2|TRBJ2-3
CASSLASGRGTDTQYF
TGTGCCAGCAGCCTCGCTAGCGGGAGGGGCACAGATACGCAGTATTTT
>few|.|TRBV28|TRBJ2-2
CASSPLGGGRGTGELFF
TGTGCCAGCAGTCCCCTTGGGGGGGGCCGTGGCACCGGGGAGCTGTTTTTT
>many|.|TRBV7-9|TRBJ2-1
CASSLVGYNEQFF
TGTGCCAGCAGCTTAGTGGGCTACAATGAGCAGTTCTTC
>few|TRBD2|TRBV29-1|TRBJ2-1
CSVEGTSGLSYNEQFF
TGCAGCGTTGAAGGTACTAGCGGACTCTCCTACAATGAGCAGTTCTTC
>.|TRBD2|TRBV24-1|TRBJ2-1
CATSDPSGGSSYNEQLF
TGTGCCACCAGTGATCCCTCGGGGGGGTCGTCCTACAATGAGCAGCTCTTC
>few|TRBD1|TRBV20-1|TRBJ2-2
CSAAPGQGPTGELFF
TGCAGTGCTGCTCCGGGACAGGGGCCCACCGGGGAGCTGTTTTTT
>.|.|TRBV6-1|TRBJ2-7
CASRDGTAYQQYF
TGTGCCAGCAGGGACGGGACGGCCTACCAGCAGTACTTC
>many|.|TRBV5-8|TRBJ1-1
CASQTNTEAFF
TGTGCCAGCCAGACTAACACTGAAGCTTTCTTT
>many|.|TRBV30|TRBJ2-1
CAWSVGWGYNEQFF
TGTGCCTGGAGTGTAGGTTGGGGCTACAATGAGCAGTTCTTC
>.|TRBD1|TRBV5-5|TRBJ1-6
CASSFWGTGGNNSPLHF
TGTGCCAGCAGCTTTTGGGGGACAGGGGGAAATAATTCACCCCTCCACTTT
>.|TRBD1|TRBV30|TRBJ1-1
CAWEGADTEAFF
TGTGCCTGGGAGGGGGCCGACACTGAAGCTTTCTTT
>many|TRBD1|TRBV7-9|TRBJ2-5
CASSGTGDGAETQYF
TGTGCCAGCAGCGGAACAGGGGATGGCGCGGAGACCCAGTACTTC
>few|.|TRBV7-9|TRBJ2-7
CASSPLGPPYEQYF
TGTGCCAGCAGCCCCCTGGGACCACCCTACGAGCAGTACTTC
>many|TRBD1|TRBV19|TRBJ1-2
CASSIPGTGVGYTF
TGTGCCAGTAGTATACCTGGGACAGGGGTCGGCTACACCTTC
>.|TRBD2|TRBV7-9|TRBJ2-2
CASSRGQLAGAFTGELFF
TGTGCCAGCAGCCGTGGACAGCTAGCGGGAGCGTTTACCGGGGAGCTGTTTTTT